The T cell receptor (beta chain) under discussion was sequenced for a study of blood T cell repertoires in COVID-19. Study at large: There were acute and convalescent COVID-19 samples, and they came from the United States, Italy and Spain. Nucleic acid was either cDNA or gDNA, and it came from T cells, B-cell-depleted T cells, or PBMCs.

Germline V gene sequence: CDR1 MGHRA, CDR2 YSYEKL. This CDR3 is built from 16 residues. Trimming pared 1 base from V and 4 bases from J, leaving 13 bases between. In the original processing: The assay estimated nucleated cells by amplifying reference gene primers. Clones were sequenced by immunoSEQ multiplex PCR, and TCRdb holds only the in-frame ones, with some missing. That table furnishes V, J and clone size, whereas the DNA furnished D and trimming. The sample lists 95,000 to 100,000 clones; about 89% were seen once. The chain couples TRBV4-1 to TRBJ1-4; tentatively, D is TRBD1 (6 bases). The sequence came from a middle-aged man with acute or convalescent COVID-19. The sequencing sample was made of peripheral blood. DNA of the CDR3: TGCGCCAGCAGCCAAGTCGTAGGACAGATTAATGAAAAACTGTTTTTT. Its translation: CASSQVVGQINEKLFF.